Included here is one TCR beta chain sequence, with context. The sample holds many counts of this clonotype. What this receptor recognizes is not known. No quality values exist for individual bases; no much larger clone is one base distant. cDNA synthesis used template-switch 5'RACE with a primer carrying a 10-nucleotide random unique molecular identifier tagging each TCR transcript. Every sequencing run yielded over 180 million TCR-beta sequences covering 15-18 subjects. Total RNA was extracted with the RNeasy kit. The KAPA Real-time Library Amplification kit was used to amplify TCR-beta VDJ regions with primers for the TCR constant region and the 5'RACE anchor. A first PCR added sample indexes and Illumina adaptors, and a second PCR then raised library yield. After Ampure bead purification, the roughly 650 bp TCR product was size-selected on a 2% E-gel SizeSelection system. Before pooling, library quality was assessed on a Bioanalyzer, concentration was determined with Qubit, and library quantification was performed with the Kapa Library Quantification kit. Paired-end 2 x 150 bp sequencing of the libraries was performed on an Illumina HiSeq 2500. To increase sequence diversity, about 25-31% phiX was spiked into each library pool. For the original study's pipeline: Quality-filtered reads were processed with the UMI-based MiGEC pipeline, which removed over 80% of raw TCR sequences during error correction. VDJ genes were aligned to IMGT germline references, and clonotypes were defined by unique CDR3 amino acid sequence plus V-J genes. Clonal expansion, Shannon diversity and CDR3 relatedness were evaluated with VDJtools (CalcPairwiseDistances, ClusterSamples), while phylogenetic trees were built in CLCbio workbench. Clones with at least 8 unique UMIs were defined as expanded, with this threshold being based on coefficient-of-variation modelling across technical triplicates. The public reads were reprocessed in TCRdb via fastp at Q25 and MiXCR, keeping in-frame beta chains. Under each unique CDR3 protein, matching rows form one entry showing the most common genes and DNA. The V and J calls here are based on TCRdb, not the publication. Present in this sample are approximately 66,000 distinct CDR3 sequences, roughly 3.2% of which were seen just once. Around 3.7% of the sample lies in the top ten.

The sample originates from a study of neurological immune-mediated disorders (dated by TCRdb to the late 2010s). A note on the overall study: Of the 35 or so multiple sclerosis patients, roughly 30 had relapsing-remitting MS and 3 had secondary progressive MS. Using UMI-based sequencing, the study compared peripheral blood TCR-beta repertoires from patients with HTLV-I-associated myelopathy (HAM/TSP), patients with multiple sclerosis, and healthy controls. Longitudinal samples, technical triplicates and paired sorted CD4+ and CD8+ T-cell subsets, alongside PBMC samples, were included among the roughly 96 TCR-beta libraries. The cohort included 60 to 70 subjects: approximately 15 with HAM/TSP, some 35 with multiple sclerosis, and approximately 20 healthy controls. General conclusions and limits of the study: In a phylogenetic analysis, the repertoires of 18 out of 34 MS patients fell into a single cluster of related CDR3 sequences, pointing to a possible signature at the repertoire level. Across subjects, expanded clones never shared an identical CDR3 amino acid sequence, which suggests that the TCR-beta repertoires in every group were private. The MS cluster showed no association with clinical or MRI features, and the authors stated that larger cohorts are needed. TCR clonal expansion was highest in HAM/TSP patients and lowest in MS patients, with MS patients falling below even healthy controls.

Libraries from unsorted PBMCs were made from 2 million PBMCs kept in RNAlater at -80 degrees C until RNA extraction. The multiple sclerosis patients were enrolled in a US clinical protocol that evaluated disease progression with magnetic resonance imaging. Peripheral blood was subjected to Ficoll-Hypaque density gradient centrifugation to isolate PBMCs, which were then cryopreserved in liquid nitrogen. V and J are trimmed by 1 base and 3 bases, and the gene matches miss 5 bases of the junction. From cysteine to phenylalanine, the CDR3 is 15 amino acids long. The sequence is cut down to CDR3 DNA, 45 bases in frame from base 1. The germline V gene (reference sequence) provides CDR1 SEHNR and CDR2 FQNEAQ.

The chain couples TRBV7-9 to TRBJ2-7; 8 bases in between match TRBD1. This TCR derives from a man aged 35-49 years with multiple sclerosis. The material sequenced was PBMCs. The nucleotide sequence reads as follows: TGTGCCAGCAGCTTAGGCCAGGGGGCTTTCTACGAGCAGTACTTC. Translated, this is CASSLGQGAFYEQYF.